A selection of T cell receptor beta chains follows, all from one sample in a study of OX40 agonist ivuxolimab in advanced cancers. Libraries were prepared by immunoSEQ multiplex PCR; TCRdb keeps only in-frame clonotypes and omits some of them. The sample holds around 26,000 clones, more than 70% seen once. The specimen comprised CD4+ or CD8+ T cells sorted from blood, sampled in a trial of the OX40 agonist ivuxolimab. These receptors were obtained from an adult with an advanced solid tumor such as melanoma, head and neck, liver or kidney cancer. Each CDR3 is given with its conserved first and last residue. The D gene is left open where the match is weak. Clone sizes are given selectively: once, few, many, or a class where the clone is expanded.

d_gene	v_gene	abundance	j_gene	len	CDR3aa	CDR3nt
NA	TRBV19	NA	TRBJ1-6	12	CASRPGGSPLHF	TGTGCCAGTAGACCCGGTGGGTCGCCCCTCCACTTT
NA	TRBV6-5	NA	TRBJ1-2	11	CASRNAYGYTF	TGTGCCAGCAGAAACGCGTATGGCTACACCTTC
NA	TRBV7-9	NA	TRBJ1-4	14	CASSLGDGNEKLFF	TGTGCCAGCAGCTTAGGGGACGGTAATGAAAAACTGTTTTTT
TRBD2	TRBV9	NA	TRBJ2-3	16	CASSVVASGGTDTQYF	TGTGCCAGCAGCGTAGTCGCGAGCGGGGGGACAGATACGCAGTATTTT
NA	TRBV20-1	few	TRBJ2-7	11	CSARESYEQYF	TGCAGTGCTAGGGAGAGTTACGAGCAGTACTTC
NA	TRBV9	NA	TRBJ2-2	12	CASSVGNGELFF	TGTGCCAGCAGCGTAGGGAACGGGGAGCTGTTTTTT
TRBD1	TRBV7-8	NA	TRBJ1-2	15	CASSLGTGGHYGYTF	TGTGCCAGCAGCTTAGGGACAGGAGGACACTATGGCTACACCTTC
TRBD1	TRBV19	NA	TRBJ2-7	15	CASRYDRGGSYEQYF	TGTGCCAGTAGGTACGACAGGGGTGGCTCCTACGAGCAGTACTTC
TRBD2	TRBV5-4	once	TRBJ2-7	17	CASSKGLAGAASYEQYF	TGTGCCAGCAGCAAGGGACTAGCGGGAGCTGCGTCCTACGAGCAGTACTTC
NA	TRBV4-2	NA	TRBJ2-2	15	CASSQSTGLTGELFF	TGTGCCAGCAGCCAATCAACGGGGCTTACCGGGGAGCTGTTTTTT
TRBD2	TRBV11-1	NA	TRBJ2-1	16	CASSLELAGAYNEQFF	TGTGCCAGCAGCTTAGAACTAGCGGGGGCATACAATGAGCAGTTCTTC
NA	TRBV6-1	NA	TRBJ1-5	15	CASSEESNSNQPQHF	TGTGCCAGCAGTGAAGAATCTAATAGCAATCAGCCCCAGCATTTT
NA	TRBV10-2	few	TRBJ1-6	11	CASLGGGPLHF	TGCGCCAGCCTAGGTGGGGGACCCCTCCACTTT
TRBD1	TRBV7-7	NA	TRBJ1-3	15	CASSSDRSSGNTIYF	TGTGCCAGCAGCTCGGACAGGTCCTCTGGAAACACCATATATTTT
TRBD2	TRBV9	NA	TRBJ2-1	18	CASSVGGNELAGFNEQFF	TGTGCCAGCAGCGTAGGAGGGAACGAACTAGCGGGTTTCAATGAGCAGTTCTTC
NA	TRBV11-3	NA	TRBJ2-2	14	CASSLNRPPGELFF	TGTGCCAGCAGCTTGAATAGACCCCCCGGGGAGCTGTTTTTT
TRBD1	TRBV28	NA	TRBJ2-7	14	CASSPPGQGNEQYF	TGTGCCAGCAGTCCTCCGGGACAGGGGAACGAGCAGTACTTC
NA	TRBV15	NA	TRBJ2-5	14	CATSSDLGQETQYF	TGTGCCACCAGCAGCGATTTGGGGCAAGAGACCCAGTACTTC
TRBD1	TRBV10-2	NA	TRBJ2-1	13	CASTRDRAYEQFF	TGCGCCAGCACCCGGGACAGAGCCTATGAGCAGTTCTTC
NA	TRBV11-2	once	TRBJ2-1	13	CASSYGTNNEQFF	TGTGCCAGCAGCTACGGAACAAACAATGAGCAGTTCTTC
TRBD1	TRBV5-1	NA	TRBJ1-1	13	CASGDSMNTEAFF	TGCGCCAGCGGGGACAGCATGAACACTGAAGCTTTCTTT
NA	TRBV6-5	NA	TRBJ2-7	13	CASSYSGGGEQYF	TGTGCCAGCAGTTACTCGGGAGGCGGGGAGCAGTACTTC
NA	TRBV5-6	NA	TRBJ2-7	15	CASSGRGERYYEQYF	TGTGCCAGCAGCGGCAGGGGGGAGAGGTACTACGAGCAGTACTTC
NA	TRBV9	NA	TRBJ2-7	16	CASSNRDTTIPYEQYF	TGTGCCAGCAGCAACCGGGACACCACGATTCCCTACGAGCAGTACTTC
TRBD2	TRBV19	NA	TRBJ2-7	13	CASSAGLAYEQYF	TGTGCCAGTAGTGCCGGACTAGCTTACGAGCAGTACTTC
NA	TRBV7-9	NA	TRBJ2-1	10	CASSSSTQFF	TGTGCCAGCAGCTCCTCAACGCAGTTCTTC
NA	TRBV5-1	NA	TRBJ1-4	14	CASSQGGANEKLFF	TGCGCCAGCAGCCAAGGGGGGGCTAATGAAAAACTGTTTTTT
NA	TRBV4-1	NA	TRBJ2-1	15	CASSQERAREWEQFF	TGCGCCAGCAGCCAAGAGCGCGCTAGGGAATGGGAGCAGTTCTTC
NA	TRBV11-2	NA	TRBJ1-5	17	CASSLGEQGYSNQPQHF	TGTGCCAGCAGCTTAGGCGAACAGGGTTATAGCAATCAGCCCCAGCATTTT
NA	TRBV11-1	NA	TRBJ2-3	16	CASSLGRAHLTDTQYF	TGTGCCAGCAGCTTAGGCAGGGCCCACCTCACAGATACGCAGTATTTT
NA	TRBV7-6	NA	TRBJ1-4	14	CASSFGTGPEKLFF	TGTGCCAGCAGCTTCGGGACGGGACCTGAAAAACTGTTTTTT
TRBD2	TRBV7-8	NA	TRBJ2-2	19	CASSLEGLAGVSNTGELFF	TGTGCCAGCAGCTTAGAGGGACTAGCGGGAGTTTCGAACACCGGGGAGCTGTTTTTT
TRBD1	TRBV2	NA	TRBJ2-1	16	CASRGTGTGLYNEQFF	TGTGCCAGCAGAGGGACCGGGACAGGGCTTTACAATGAGCAGTTCTTC
TRBD2	TRBV25-1	NA	TRBJ2-2	16	CASSELKRENTGELFF	TGTGCCAGCAGTGAATTAAAGCGGGAGAACACCGGGGAGCTGTTTTTT
NA	TRBV27	NA	TRBJ1-1	13	CASNLSPNTEAFF	TGTGCCAGCAATCTAAGCCCGAACACTGAAGCTTTCTTT
TRBD1	TRBV4-2	NA	TRBJ1-5	17	CASSQYTGTGDNQPQHF	TGTGCCAGCAGCCAATATACCGGGACAGGGGACAATCAGCCCCAGCATTTT
NA	TRBV27	once	TRBJ2-2	14	CASSLWMNTGELFF	TGTGCCAGCAGTTTGTGGATGAACACCGGGGAGCTGTTTTTT
NA	TRBV7-6	NA	TRBJ1-1	13	CASSLTRNTEAFF	TGTGCCAGCAGCCTTACAAGGAACACTGAAGCTTTCTTT
NA	TRBV28	NA	TRBJ1-6	13	CASKNPRGSPLHF	TGTGCCAGCAAAAACCCCCGGGGATCACCCCTCCACTTT
NA	TRBV27	NA	TRBJ1-2	13	CASSFWDNYGYTF	TGTGCCAGCAGTTTTTGGGACAACTATGGCTACACCTTC
TRBD1	TRBV7-3	NA	TRBJ1-2	13	CASSSGQERGYTF	TGTGCCAGCAGCTCGGGACAGGAACGCGGCTACACCTTC
TRBD1	TRBV6-5	NA	TRBJ1-5	15	CASRDLQGSNQPQHF	TGTGCCAGCAGAGACTTACAGGGGAGCAATCAGCCCCAGCATTTT
TRBD1	TRBV5-4	NA	TRBJ2-7	11	CASTTGGAPLF	TGTGCCAGCACCACAGGGGGCGCGCCCCTCTTC
NA	TRBV14	NA	TRBJ2-5	13	CASSQDLTLTRYF	TGTGCCAGCAGCCAAGATTTAACGCTAACTCGGTACTTC
NA	TRBV21-1	NA	TRBJ2-3	20	CASSKVGSGRAGTSTDTQYF	TGTGCCAGCAGCAAAGTGGGTAGCGGGAGGGCCGGGACTAGCACAGATACGCAGTATTTT
NA	TRBV6-5	once	TRBJ2-5	12	CASGPRQETQYF	TGTGCCAGCGGGCCTAGGCAAGAGACCCAGTACTTC
NA	TRBV7-9	NA	TRBJ2-7	13	CASSLGTAYEQYF	TGTGCCAGCAGCTTAGGGACAGCCTACGAGCAGTACTTC
TRBD1	TRBV27	NA	TRBJ2-1	16	CASSSEPQGARNEQFF	TGTGCCAGCAGTTCCGAACCACAGGGGGCTAGGAATGAGCAGTTCTTC
TRBD2	TRBV6-5	NA	TRBJ2-1	15	CASSYWLAGFNEQFF	TGTGCCAGCAGTTACTGGCTAGCGGGCTTCAATGAGCAGTTCTTC
NA	TRBV6-5	NA	TRBJ2-7	12	CASRDTTYEQYF	TGTGCCAGCCGGGACACCACGTACGAGCAGTACTTC
NA	TRBV27	NA	TRBJ2-1	15	CASSSGTRTYNEQFF	TGTGCCAGCAGTTCCGGGACGCGTACCTACAATGAGCAGTTCTTC
NA	TRBV2	NA	TRBJ1-3	11	CASSGGNTIYF	TGTGCCAGCAGTGGTGGAAACACCATATATTTT
NA	TRBV5-1	few	TRBJ1-6	15	CASSITGYPDSPLHF	TGCGCCAGCAGCATCACAGGGTACCCCGATTCACCCCTCCACTTT
NA	TRBV29-1	few	TRBJ2-1	13	CSAHPTGTNEQFF	TGCAGCGCACATCCAACAGGGACCAATGAGCAGTTCTTC